What follows are 8 T cell receptor beta chains derived from one specimen sequenced in a study of cytomegalovirus exposure and HLA in healthy donors. Both 60 Vbeta primers and 13 Jbeta primers went into the PCR. TCRdb keeps only in-frame clones here, not all; method: immunoSEQ multiplex PCR. The sample holds around 150,000 clones; over 60% are singletons and the top ten take 0.5% to 0.85%. Material: PBMCs. These receptors were taken from a male donor in good health and CMV-seronegative.

J is TRBJ2-3 and V is TRBV18, with unresolved D. Germline loops: CDR1 KGHSH, CDR2 LQKENI. The CDR3 is 14 residues long. Trimming stripped 2 bases from V and 2 bases from J, with 8 bases between. In DNA, the CDR3 is TGTGCCAGCTCACCATACAGCTCCACAGATACGCAGTATTTT. It codes for CASSPYSSTDTQYF.

The chain combines TRBV11-2 with TRBJ2-5; 9 nucleotides match TRBD2. CDR3 length: 16 residues. The V and J ends lost 4 bases and 5 bases, in that order; junction bases with no gene match: 11. From germline, CDR1 is SGHAT and CDR2 FQNNGV. The CDR3 here is CASSSGGREGRETQYF. In DNA form, the CDR3 reads TGTGCCAGCAGCTCCGGGGGGCGGGAGGGCCGGGAGACCCAGTACTTC.

In nucleotides, the CDR3 is TGCGCCAGCAGCCCTGGACTAGCGGGCGGAGCTTCGTCTGGGGCCAACGTCCTGACTTTC. Protein product: CASSPGLAGGASSGANVLTF. The gene calls are TRBV4-1 and TRBJ2-6; 11 positions agree with TRBD2. V shed 4 bases and J 1 base; nucleotides not matched to a gene: 12. This CDR3 region has 20 residues. Germline lookup yields CDR1 MGHRA and CDR2 YSYEKL.

This clone was counted a few times. This chain connects TRBV5-1 to TRBJ1-5; 7 bases map to TRBD1. Germline V lookup: CDR1 SGHRS, CDR2 YFSETQ. CDR3 length: 15 amino acids. The junction had 6 bases not matched to a gene; V was cut back by 5 bases and J by 1 base. CDR3 sequence reads: CASRLGTDSNQPQHF. CDR3 coding DNA: TGCGCCAGCAGATTAGGGACAGACAGCAATCAGCCCCAGCATTTT.

The V call is TRBV6-5, the J call TRBJ2-5, with D possibly being TRBD1 (6 bases). Looked up from germline, CDR1 is MNHEY and CDR2 is SVGAGI. V lost 7 bases and J lost 1, with 13 bases in between. CDR3 size: 14 residues. The CDR3 sequence is CASTPPTGQETQYF. CDR3 DNA: TGTGCCAGCACCCCTCCGACAGGCCAAGAGACCCAGTACTTC.

The genes are TRBV7-9 and TRBJ2-7; D not certain. Per germline, CDR1 SEHNR and CDR2 FQNEAQ (reference sequence). The ends were cut back, 8 bases at V and 4 bases at J, with 9 bases in the middle. This CDR3 has 11 amino acids. CDR3 region: CASAREYEQYF. The CDR3 DNA reads TGTGCCAGCGCTAGAGAGTACGAGCAGTACTTC.

The CDR3 here is CASSYYRDQPQHF. The CDR3 region has the DNA TGTGCCAGCAGTTACTACAGGGATCAGCCCCAGCATTTT. The chain recombines TRBV6-5 with TRBJ1-5; maybe TRBD1 (6 bases). The CDR3 length is 13 residues. V was trimmed by 1 base and J by 5 bases, leaving 6 bases between them. The germline gives CDR1 MNHEY, CDR2 SVGAGI.

This chain links TRBV4-3 with TRBJ2-1; 9 bases fit TRBD2. The trim removed 1 base at V and 4 bases at J, leaving 8 bases unmatched. Per the germline V gene, CDR1 is LGHNA and CDR2 is YSLEER. The CDR3 totals 17 residues. The CDR3 nucleotides are TGCGCCAGCAGCCAAGGGAGGGCTAGCGGGAATTACAATGAGCAGTTCTTC. It codes for CASSQGRASGNYNEQFF.